The present T cell receptor (beta chain) was sequenced within a study of T-cell memory formation after mild COVID-19. The CDR3 totals 17 residues. J was trimmed by 5 bases and V by 1 base; bases with no gene match: 11. Looked up from germline, CDR1 is SGHNT and CDR2 is YENEEA. TCRdb re-analysed the 5' RACE reads in MiXCR, keeping a single row per CDR3 protein. The data hold 470,000 or so distinct CDR3 sequences, with approximately 18% observed a single time. The TCR was taken from an adult woman who had mild COVID-19 (a few samples of this study predate the infection). Cell type and time point are not known. The V and J genes are TRBV11-3 and TRBJ2-1; 7 bases align to TRBD2. The specimen was PBMCs or a T cell subset sorted from them (not recorded which). DNA for the CDR3: TGTGCCAGCAGCTTAGGTCGACTAGCCTTAGGGCACAATGAGCAGTTCTTC. Translating it yields CASSLGRLALGHNEQFF.